Below, one TCR beta chain is given with its context. The CDR3 runs to 15 residues. Trimming removed 4 bases from V and 0 bases from J, with 8 bases in between. In germline, CDR1 is SGDLS, CDR2 YYNGEE. Method: immunoSEQ multiplex PCR; TCRdb's copy keeps in-frame clones and lacks some. The profile shows 81,000 or so clones, approximately 90% of them singletons. The data were taken from a study of T cell changes during pregnancy in multiple sclerosis. The source of this sequence is a female donor in good health, serving as a control in a pregnancy study. Some clones in this sample may be carry-over from other donors' samples. The V gene is TRBV9, the J gene TRBJ2-6; tentative D call: TRBD2 (6 bases). The sample here was PBMCs, taken in the first trimester of pregnancy. CDR3 in amino acids: CASSMGGSGANVLTF. Written as DNA, the CDR3 is TGTGCCAGCAGCATGGGGGGCTCTGGGGCCAACGTCCTGACTTTC.